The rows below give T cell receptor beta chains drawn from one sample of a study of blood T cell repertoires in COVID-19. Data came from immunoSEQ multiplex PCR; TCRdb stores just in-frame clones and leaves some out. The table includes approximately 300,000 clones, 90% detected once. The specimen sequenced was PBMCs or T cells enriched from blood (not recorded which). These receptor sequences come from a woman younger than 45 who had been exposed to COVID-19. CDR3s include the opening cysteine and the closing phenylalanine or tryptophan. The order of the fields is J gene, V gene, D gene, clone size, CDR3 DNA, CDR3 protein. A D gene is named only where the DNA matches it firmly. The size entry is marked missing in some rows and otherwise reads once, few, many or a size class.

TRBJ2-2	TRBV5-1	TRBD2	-	TGCGCCAGCAGCCAAATAGCGGGGGCGGTCACCGGGGAGCTGTTTTTT	CASSQIAGAVTGELFF
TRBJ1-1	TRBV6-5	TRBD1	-	TGTGCCAGCAGTCCAGCCGGGACAGCGAACACTGAAGCTTTCTTT	CASSPAGTANTEAFF
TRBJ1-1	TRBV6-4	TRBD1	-	TGTGCCAGCAGTAGACAGGGCGGCACTGAAGCTTTCTTT	CASSRQGGTEAFF
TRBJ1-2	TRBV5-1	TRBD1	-	TGCGCCAGCAGCTTGGAGGGGGCAGATGGCTACACCTTC	CASSLEGADGYTF
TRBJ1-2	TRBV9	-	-	TGTGCCAGCAGCGTAGGTGTGGGGGGAGAAGGGGCCCTTAACTATGGCTACACCTTC	CASSVGVGGEGALNYGYTF
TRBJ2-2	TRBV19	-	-	TGTGCCAGCGGGCAACAGGGAACCACCGGGGAGCTGTTTTTT	CASGQQGTTGELFF
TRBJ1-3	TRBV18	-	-	TGTGCCAGCTCACCCAGGACGGACGGGAGGGGAAACACCATATATTTT	CASSPRTDGRGNTIYF
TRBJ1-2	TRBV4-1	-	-	TGCGCCAGTCGGACGCGGGGGTCCTATGGCTACACCTTC	CASRTRGSYGYTF
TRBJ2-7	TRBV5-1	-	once	TGCGCCAGCAGCACCTGGTTCGGTAGCTCCTACGAGCAGTACTTC	CASSTWFGSSYEQYF
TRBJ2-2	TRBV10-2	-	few	TGCGCCAGCATTATGAACACCGGGGAGCTGTTTTTT	CASIMNTGELFF
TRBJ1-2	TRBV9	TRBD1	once	TGTGCCAGCTCCGGGACAGGTCTAGGCTACACCTTC	CASSGTGLGYTF
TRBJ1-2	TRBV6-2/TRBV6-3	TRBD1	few	TGTGCCAGCAGTTATCGGACAGGGCCCGATGGCTACACCTTC	CASSYRTGPDGYTF
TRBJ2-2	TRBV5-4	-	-	TGTGCCAGCAGTCCACAAACCGGGGAGCTGTTTTTT	CASSPQTGELFF
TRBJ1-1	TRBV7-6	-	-	TGTGCCAGCAGCTTAGATCCCATTAACACTGAAGCTTTCTTT	CASSLDPINTEAFF
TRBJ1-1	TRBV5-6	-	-	TGTGCCAGCAGCTCCCGACATGTCAAAGCTTTCTTT	CASSSRHVKAFF
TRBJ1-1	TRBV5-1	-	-	TGCGCCAGCAGCTTGAGCGGGGGCGGCACTGAAGCTTTCTTT	CASSLSGGGTEAFF
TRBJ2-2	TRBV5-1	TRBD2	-	TGCGCCAGCAGCCCCACGGGGAGGGGAGAGGCCGGGGAGCTGTTTTTT	CASSPTGRGEAGELFF
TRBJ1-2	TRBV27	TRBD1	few	TGTGCCAGCAGTAGGGACAGGGGTGGCTATGGCTACACCTTC	CASSRDRGGYGYTF
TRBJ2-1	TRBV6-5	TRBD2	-	TGTGCCAGCAGTAATACACTAGCGGGGGGCGATGAGCAGTTCTTC	CASSNTLAGGDEQFF
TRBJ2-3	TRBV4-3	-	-	TGCGCCAGCAGCCGTGGACAGCGCACAGATACGCAGTATTTT	CASSRGQRTDTQYF
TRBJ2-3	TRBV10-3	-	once	TGTGCCATCAGTGACAGGGTTGAGACAGATACGCAGTATTTT	CAISDRVETDTQYF
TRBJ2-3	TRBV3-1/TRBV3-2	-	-	TGTGCCAGCAGCCGAGGACTGAAACACACAGATACGCAGTATTTT	CASSRGLKHTDTQYF
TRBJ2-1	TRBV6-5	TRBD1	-	TGTGCCAGCAGTTACTCGGTACAGGGGGCCTACAATGAGCAGTTCTTC	CASSYSVQGAYNEQFF
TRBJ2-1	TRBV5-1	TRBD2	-	TGCGCCAGCAGCCGCCAACTAGCGGGGGGGCTGGATGAGCAGTTCTTC	CASSRQLAGGLDEQFF
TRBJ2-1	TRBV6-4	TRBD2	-	TGTGCCAGCAGTCTAGCGGGGGGGCCCCTCAATGAGCAGTTCTTC	CASSLAGGPLNEQFF
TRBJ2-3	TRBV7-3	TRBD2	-	TGTGCCAGCAGCTTGGCTAGCGGGGTTGGAGATACGCAGTATTTT	CASSLASGVGDTQYF
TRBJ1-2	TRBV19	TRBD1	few	TGTGCCAGTTCCGGTTCAGGGGGCTTCGGTGGCTACACCTTC	CASSGSGGFGGYTF
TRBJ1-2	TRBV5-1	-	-	TGCGCCAGCAGCTTGGGAGGGGGTAACTATGGCTACACCTTC	CASSLGGGNYGYTF
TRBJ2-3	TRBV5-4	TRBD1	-	TGTGCCAGCAGCACAGGGGGCTCAGATACGCAGTATTTT	CASSTGGSDTQYF
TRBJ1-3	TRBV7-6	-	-	TGTGCCAGCAGCTTAGCGTTTGGCGGAAACACCATATATTTT	CASSLAFGGNTIYF